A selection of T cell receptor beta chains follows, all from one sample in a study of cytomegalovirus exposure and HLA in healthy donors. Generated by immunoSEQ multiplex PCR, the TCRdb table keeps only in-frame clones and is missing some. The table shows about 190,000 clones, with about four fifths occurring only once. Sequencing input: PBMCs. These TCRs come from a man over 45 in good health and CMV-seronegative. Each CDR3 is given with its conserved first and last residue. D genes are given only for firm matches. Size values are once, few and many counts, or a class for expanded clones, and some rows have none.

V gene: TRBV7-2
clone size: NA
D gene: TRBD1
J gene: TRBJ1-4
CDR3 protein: CASSLQGAQEKLFF
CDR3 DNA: TGTGCCAGCAGCTTACAGGGGGCGCAGGAAAAACTGTTTTTT

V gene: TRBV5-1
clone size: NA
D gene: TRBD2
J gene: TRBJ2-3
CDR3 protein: CASSLNGLVTDTQYF
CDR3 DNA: TGCGCCAGCAGCTTGAATGGACTAGTCACAGATACGCAGTATTTT

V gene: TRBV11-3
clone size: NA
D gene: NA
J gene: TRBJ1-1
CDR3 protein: CASSNRGTEAFF
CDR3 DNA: TGTGCCAGCTCCAATAGAGGGACTGAAGCTTTCTTT

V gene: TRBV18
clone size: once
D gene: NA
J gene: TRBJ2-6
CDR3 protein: CASSREFGANVLTF
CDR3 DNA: TGTGCCAGCTCAAGGGAGTTTGGGGCCAACGTCCTGACTTTC

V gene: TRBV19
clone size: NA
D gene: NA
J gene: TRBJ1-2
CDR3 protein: CASNEALRFYGYTF
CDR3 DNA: TGTGCCAGTAACGAGGCCCTTCGATTCTATGGCTACACCTTC

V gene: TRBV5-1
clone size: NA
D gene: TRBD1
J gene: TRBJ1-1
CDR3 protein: CASSRDRANTEAFF
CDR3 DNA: TGCGCCAGCAGCAGGGACAGGGCTAACACTGAAGCTTTCTTT

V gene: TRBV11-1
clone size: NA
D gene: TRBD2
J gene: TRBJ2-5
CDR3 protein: CASSLAASGGAFPETQYF
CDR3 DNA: TGTGCCAGCAGCTTAGCGGCTAGCGGGGGGGCCTTTCCAGAGACCCAGTACTTC

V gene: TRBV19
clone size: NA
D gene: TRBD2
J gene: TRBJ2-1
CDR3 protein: CASSDSGTTYNEQFF
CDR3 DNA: TGTGCCAGTAGTGATAGCGGGACCACCTACAATGAGCAGTTCTTC

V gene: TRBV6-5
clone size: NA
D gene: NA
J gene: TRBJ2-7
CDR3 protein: CASTQTATYEQYF
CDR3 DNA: TGTGCCAGCACCCAGACAGCAACCTACGAGCAGTACTTC

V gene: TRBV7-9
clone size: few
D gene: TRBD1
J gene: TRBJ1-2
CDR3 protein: CASSPPDRAYGYTF
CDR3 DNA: TGTGCCAGCAGCCCACCGGACAGGGCCTATGGCTACACCTTC

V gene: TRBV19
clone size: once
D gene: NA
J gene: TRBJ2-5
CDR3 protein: CASSTRTEGRTQYF
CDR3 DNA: TGTGCCAGTAGTACCCGGACGGAGGGGAGGACCCAGTACTTC

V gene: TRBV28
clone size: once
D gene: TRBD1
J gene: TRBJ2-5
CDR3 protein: CASNPPGQLQETQYF
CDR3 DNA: TGTGCCAGCAATCCACCGGGACAGCTTCAAGAGACCCAGTACTTC

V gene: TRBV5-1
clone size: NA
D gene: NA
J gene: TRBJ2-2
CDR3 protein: CASSLAGSHTGELFF
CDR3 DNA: TGCGCCAGCAGCTTGGCCGGGAGTCACACCGGGGAGCTGTTTTTT

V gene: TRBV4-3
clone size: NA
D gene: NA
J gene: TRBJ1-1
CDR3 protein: CASSQAVTEAFF
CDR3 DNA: TGCGCCAGCAGCCAAGCAGTCACTGAAGCTTTCTTT

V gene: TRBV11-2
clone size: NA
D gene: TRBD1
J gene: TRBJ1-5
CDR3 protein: CASSAGQVYSNQPQHF
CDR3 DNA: TGTGCCAGCAGCGCGGGACAGGTTTATAGCAATCAGCCCCAGCATTTT

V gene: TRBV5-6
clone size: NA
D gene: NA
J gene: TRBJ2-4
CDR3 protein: CASSPPGAKNIQYF
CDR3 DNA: TGTGCCAGCAGCCCCCCCGGTGCCAAAAACATTCAGTACTTC

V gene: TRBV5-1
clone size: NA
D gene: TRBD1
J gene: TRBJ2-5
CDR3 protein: CASSTGQGSRETQYF
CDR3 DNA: TGCGCCAGCAGCACAGGACAGGGGAGTAGAGAGACCCAGTACTTC

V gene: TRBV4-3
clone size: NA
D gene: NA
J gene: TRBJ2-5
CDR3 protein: CASSQGRGGETQYF
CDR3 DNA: TGCGCCAGCAGCCAAGGCAGGGGTGGAGAGACCCAGTACTTC

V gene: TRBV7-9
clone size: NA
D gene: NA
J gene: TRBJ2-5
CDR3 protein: CASSLFGGGAYQETQYF
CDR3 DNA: TGTGCCAGCAGCTTATTTGGTGGGGGGGCCTATCAAGAGACCCAGTACTTC

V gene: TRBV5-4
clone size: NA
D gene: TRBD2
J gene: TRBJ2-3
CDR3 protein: CASSLTSGASTDTQYF
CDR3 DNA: TGTGCCAGCAGCCTTACTAGCGGCGCTAGCACAGATACGCAGTATTTT

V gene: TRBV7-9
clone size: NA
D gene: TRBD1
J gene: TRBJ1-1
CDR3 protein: CASSLAGQGVAFF
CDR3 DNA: TGTGCCAGCAGCTTAGCGGGACAGGGTGTCGCTTTCTTT

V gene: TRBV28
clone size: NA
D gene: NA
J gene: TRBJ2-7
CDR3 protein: CASKGGYEQYF
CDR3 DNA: TGTGCCAGCAAAGGAGGATACGAGCAGTACTTC

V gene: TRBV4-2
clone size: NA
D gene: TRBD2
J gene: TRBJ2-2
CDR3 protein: CASSQLAGGLTGELFF
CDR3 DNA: TGTGCCAGCAGCCAACTAGCGGGAGGATTGACCGGGGAGCTGTTTTTT

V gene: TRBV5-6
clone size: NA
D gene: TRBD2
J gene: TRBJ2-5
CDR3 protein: CASSGIGLAGKETQYF
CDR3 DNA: TGTGCCAGCAGCGGGATCGGACTAGCGGGGAAGGAGACCCAGTACTTC

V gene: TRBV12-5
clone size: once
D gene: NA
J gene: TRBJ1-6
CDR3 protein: CASAGAYNSPLHF
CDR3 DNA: TGTGCTAGTGCCGGGGCCTATAATTCACCCCTCCACTTT

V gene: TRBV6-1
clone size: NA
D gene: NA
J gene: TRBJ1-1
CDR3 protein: CASIKMAPPNTEAFF
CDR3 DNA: TGTGCCAGCATCAAAATGGCACCTCCGAACACTGAAGCTTTCTTT

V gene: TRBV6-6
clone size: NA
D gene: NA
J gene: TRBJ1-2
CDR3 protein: CASSSTGNGYTF
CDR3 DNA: TGTGCCAGCAGCTCAACAGGGAATGGCTACACCTTC

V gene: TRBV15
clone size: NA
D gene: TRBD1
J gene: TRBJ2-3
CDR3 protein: CATSPTRRQGPSDTQYF
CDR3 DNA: TGTGCCACCAGCCCTACCCGCCGACAGGGGCCCTCGGATACGCAGTATTTT

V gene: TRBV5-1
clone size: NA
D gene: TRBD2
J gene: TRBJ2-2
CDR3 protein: CASSLVASGRARTGELFF
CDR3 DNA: TGCGCCAGCAGCTTGGTGGCTAGCGGGAGGGCGCGGACCGGGGAGCTGTTTTTT

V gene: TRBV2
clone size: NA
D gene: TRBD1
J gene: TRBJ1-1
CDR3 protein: CASSRQGLDEAFF
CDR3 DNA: TGTGCCAGCAGCCGACAGGGCCTAGATGAAGCTTTCTTT

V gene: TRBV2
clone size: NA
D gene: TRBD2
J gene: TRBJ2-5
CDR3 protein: CASSRGGAVETQYF
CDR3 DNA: TGTGCCAGCAGCCGCGGGGGGGCCGTGGAGACCCAGTACTTC

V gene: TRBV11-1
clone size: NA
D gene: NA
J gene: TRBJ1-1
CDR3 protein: CASTLVGQRVAEAFF
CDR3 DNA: TGTGCCAGCACTTTAGTTGGGCAGCGGGTCGCTGAAGCTTTCTTT